The 7 T cell receptor beta chains given below trace back to one sample, sequenced in a study of T cell changes during pregnancy in multiple sclerosis. Using immunoSEQ multiplex PCR, the repertoire was profiled, and TCRdb retains in-frame clones only, with some absent. This table has about 44,000 clones, approximately 92% appearing once. Sequencing used CD4+ T cells from peripheral blood mononuclear cells, obtained in the first trimester of pregnancy. The receptors originated from a female donor with multiple sclerosis, enrolled in a pregnancy study.

The J gene is TRBJ1-5, the V gene TRBV11-2; TRBD1 is a possible D gene (6 bases). V lost 5 bases and J 3 bases, leaving 11 bases between the germline ends. CDR1 and CDR2 (germline): SGHAT, FQNNGV. The CDR3 is 14 residues long. CDR3 in DNA: TGTGCCAGCAGCCCCGGGACACCCAATCAGCCCCAGCATTTT. It codes for CASSPGTPNQPQHF.

The chain couples TRBV28 to TRBJ1-2; no reliable D call. Germline CDR1 is MDHEN and CDR2 is SYDVKM. Trimming removed 5 bases from V and 7 bases from J, with 11 bases in between. CDR3 length equals 12 residues. CDR3 protein: CASSPQRGGYTF. CDR3 nucleotides: TGTGCCAGCAGTCCCCAGCGAGGTGGCTACACCTTC.

This chain links TRBV2 with TRBJ2-5, with 9 positions matching TRBD1. The germline V gene has CDR1 SNHLY and CDR2 FYNNEI. This CDR3 is built from 14 residues. V dropped 4 bases and J dropped 3; count of bases not matched to a gene: 3. In nucleotides, the CDR3 is TGTGCCAGCAGTGTTGACAGGGGGAAAGAGACCCAGTACTTC. Its translation is CASSVDRGKETQYF. The variable domain in full, completed from reference TRBV2 and TRBJ2-5, reads EPEVTQTPSHQVTQMGQEVILRCVPISNHLYFYWYRQILGQKVEFLVSFYNNEISEKSEIFDDQFSVERPDGSNFTLKIRSTKLEDSAMYFCASSVDRGKETQYFGPGTRLLVL.

The V call is TRBV19, the J call TRBJ2-7; 8 bases align to TRBD1. J lost 1 base, V lost 6 bases, and 5 bases had no gene match. Per the germline V gene, CDR1 is LNHDA and CDR2 is SQIVND (reference sequence). This CDR3 is 14 amino acids long. The CDR3 protein is CASRLDRASYEQYF. The CDR3 bases are TGTGCCAGTAGATTGGACAGGGCGTCCTACGAGCAGTACTTC.

The chain links TRBV29-1 to TRBJ2-1; 9 bases match TRBD1. The J segment lost 7 bases and the V segment lost 6 bases, leaving 10 bases of the junction unmatched. The germline gives CDR1 SQVTM, CDR2 ANQGSEA. The CDR3 length is 14 residues. For the CDR3, the DNA is TGCAGCGTCAAGGCGGGGACAGGGTCTAATGAGCAGTTCTTC. This encodes CSVKAGTGSNEQFF.

The chain employs TRBV19 and TRBJ2-7; D perhaps matches TRBD1 (5 bases). The CDR3 covers 13 residues. The V gene's germline CDR1 is LNHDA and CDR2 SQIVND (reference sequence). V lost 8 bases to trimming and J lost 1 base, with 12 bases between them. The CDR3 loop is CASGEQASYEQYF. DNA of the CDR3: TGTGCCAGTGGTGAACAGGCATCCTACGAGCAGTACTTC.

The J gene is TRBJ2-1, the V gene TRBV2, with a weak D call TRBD2 (6 bases). This CDR3 spans 14 amino acids. Between the trimmed V and J ends, which lost 10 bases and 1 base, there was a span of 14 bases. Germline loops: CDR1 SNHLY, CDR2 FYNNEI. CDR3 protein: CATHFAGSYNEQFF. The CDR3 DNA reads as TGTGCCACCCACTTCGCGGGATCCTACAATGAGCAGTTCTTC.